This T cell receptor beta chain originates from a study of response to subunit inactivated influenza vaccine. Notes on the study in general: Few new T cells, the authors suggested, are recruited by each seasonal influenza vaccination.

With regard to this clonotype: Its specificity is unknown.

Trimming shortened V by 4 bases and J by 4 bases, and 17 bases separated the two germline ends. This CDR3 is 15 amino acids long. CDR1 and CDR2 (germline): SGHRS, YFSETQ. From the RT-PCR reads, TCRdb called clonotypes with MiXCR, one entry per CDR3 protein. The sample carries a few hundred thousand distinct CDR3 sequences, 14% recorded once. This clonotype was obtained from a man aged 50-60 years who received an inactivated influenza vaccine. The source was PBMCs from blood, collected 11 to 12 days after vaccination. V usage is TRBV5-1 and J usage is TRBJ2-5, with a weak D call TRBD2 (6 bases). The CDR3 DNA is TGCGCCAGCAGCCCCTTAGGGGCGGGGACAGAGACCCAGTACTTC. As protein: CASSPLGAGTETQYF.